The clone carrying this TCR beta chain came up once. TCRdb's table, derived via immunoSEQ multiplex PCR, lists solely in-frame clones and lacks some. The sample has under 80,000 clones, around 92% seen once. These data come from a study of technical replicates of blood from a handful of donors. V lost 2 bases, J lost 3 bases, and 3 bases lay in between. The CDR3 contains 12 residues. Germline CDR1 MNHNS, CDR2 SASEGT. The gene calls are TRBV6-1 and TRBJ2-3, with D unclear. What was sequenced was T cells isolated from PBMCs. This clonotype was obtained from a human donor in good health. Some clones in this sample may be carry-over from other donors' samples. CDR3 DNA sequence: TGTGCCAGCAGTGAACGGACAGATACGCAGTATTTT. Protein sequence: CASSERTDTQYF.